This note documents a single T cell receptor beta chain sequence. Its antigen is undetermined. The data were produced by immunoSEQ multiplex PCR, yet TCRdb's version contains in-frame clones alone and is incomplete. The table has fewer than 500,000 clones, over 75% seen once. Stated treatment: around 19 received Ad26.COV2.S at low or high dose, single or two shots; roughly five received placebo; per-sample allocation not given. Sampling was performed 63 days after the first vaccine or placebo injection. The source of the sample is a study of Ad26.COV2.S vaccination and SARS-CoV-2 variants. General observations from the study: Responses of T cells in total may have been underestimated by the TCR breadth and depth analyses.

CDR1 is SGHTA, CDR2 FQGTGA, per germline. V shed 2 bases and J shed 0 bases, with 8 bases lying between them. This CDR3 has 16 residues. The rearrangement links TRBV7-3 to TRBJ2-6; D gene ambiguous. This receptor was obtained from a person between 18 and 60 years old who received the Ad26.COV2.S COVID-19 vaccine or a placebo. The material sequenced was peripheral blood, taken in a trial of Ad26.COV2.S vaccine versus placebo. The CDR3 DNA follows: TGTGCCAGCAGCTTATGGGCAGCCTCTGGGGCCAACGTCCTGACTTTC. Its protein is CASSLWAASGANVLTF.